These T cell receptor beta chains were read from a single sample in a study of cytomegalovirus exposure and HLA in healthy donors. Sequencing used immunoSEQ multiplex PCR; TCRdb keeps in-frame clones, though not all of them. The top ten clones hold 25% to 30% of a sample with around 150,000 clones, 70% to 85% of them seen once. The sample consisted of PBMCs. The receptor source for this set is a man younger than 45 in good health and CMV-seropositive. The CDR3 runs from the conserved cysteine through the conserved F or W. A D gene is named only where the DNA matches it firmly. Expanded clones get a size class; other rows say once, few or many, or leave the size out.

D gene: NA; clone size: once; V gene: TRBV29-1; CDR3 length: 13; J gene: TRBJ1-1; CDR3 protein: CSVSLLVDTQGFF; CDR3 DNA: TGCAGCGTTAGTTTATTAGTGGACACCCAGGGATTCTTT
D gene: NA; clone size: once; V gene: TRBV18; CDR3 length: 14; J gene: TRBJ1-1; CDR3 protein: CASSPGRGNTEAFF; CDR3 DNA: TGTGCCAGCTCACCGGGCAGGGGGAACACTGAAGCTTTCTTT
D gene: TRBD2; clone size: NA; V gene: TRBV5-8; CDR3 length: 16; J gene: TRBJ2-7; CDR3 protein: CASSLSLSGRAHEQYF; CDR3 DNA: TGTGCCAGCAGCCTATCACTTAGCGGGAGGGCCCACGAGCAGTACTTC
D gene: NA; clone size: NA; V gene: TRBV4-2; CDR3 length: 15; J gene: TRBJ1-2; CDR3 protein: CASSSQRRGNYGYTF; CDR3 DNA: TGTGCCAGCAGCTCTCAACGCCGGGGGAACTATGGCTACACCTTC
D gene: NA; clone size: NA; V gene: TRBV10-2; CDR3 length: 14; J gene: TRBJ2-3; CDR3 protein: CASNKVGEADTQYF; CDR3 DNA: TGCGCCAGTAATAAGGTGGGAGAGGCAGATACGCAGTATTTT
D gene: NA; clone size: NA; V gene: TRBV7-3; CDR3 length: 13; J gene: TRBJ2-2; CDR3 protein: CASRSGNTGELFF; CDR3 DNA: TGTGCCAGCAGATCCGGGAACACCGGGGAGCTGTTTTTT
D gene: TRBD2; clone size: NA; V gene: TRBV7-7; CDR3 length: 15; J gene: TRBJ2-5; CDR3 protein: CASSLGLPGGETQYF; CDR3 DNA: TGTGCCAGCAGCCTTGGACTGCCCGGGGGGGAGACCCAGTACTTC
D gene: TRBD1; clone size: NA; V gene: TRBV7-6; CDR3 length: 15; J gene: TRBJ2-7; CDR3 protein: CASSPPGQDSYEQYF; CDR3 DNA: TGTGCCAGCAGCCCCCCGGGACAGGACTCCTACGAGCAGTACTTC
D gene: TRBD1; clone size: NA; V gene: TRBV19; CDR3 length: 13; J gene: TRBJ1-6; CDR3 protein: CASSPGTGLPLHF; CDR3 DNA: TGTGCCAGTAGTCCGGGGACAGGTCTCCCCCTCCACTTT
D gene: TRBD2; clone size: NA; V gene: TRBV30; CDR3 length: 19; J gene: TRBJ2-1; CDR3 protein: CAWSGGTSRDVRSYNEQFF; CDR3 DNA: TGTGCCTGGAGTGGCGGGACTAGTCGGGATGTACGCTCCTACAATGAGCAGTTCTTC
D gene: NA; clone size: NA; V gene: TRBV18; CDR3 length: 14; J gene: TRBJ1-2; CDR3 protein: CASSEGRGNYGYTF; CDR3 DNA: TGTGCCAGCTCAGAGGGCAGGGGAAACTATGGCTACACCTTC
D gene: TRBD1; clone size: NA; V gene: TRBV5-6; CDR3 length: 16; J gene: TRBJ1-2; CDR3 protein: CASRLSTGGASHGYTF; CDR3 DNA: TGTGCCAGCAGATTATCGACAGGGGGCGCTTCTCATGGCTACACCTTC
D gene: TRBD1; clone size: few; V gene: TRBV5-5; CDR3 length: 15; J gene: TRBJ2-4; CDR3 protein: CASTGTGVIRDIQYF; CDR3 DNA: TGTGCCAGCACTGGGACAGGGGTAATAAGGGACATTCAGTACTTC
D gene: TRBD2; clone size: NA; V gene: TRBV9; CDR3 length: 16; J gene: TRBJ2-3; CDR3 protein: CASSVASGGSKDTQYF; CDR3 DNA: TGTGCCAGCAGCGTAGCTAGCGGAGGCTCTAAAGATACGCAGTATTTT
D gene: NA; clone size: few; V gene: TRBV9; CDR3 length: 14; J gene: TRBJ2-3; CDR3 protein: CASSVGGLADTQYF; CDR3 DNA: TGTGCCAGCAGCGTAGGGGGCCTCGCAGATACGCAGTATTTT
D gene: NA; clone size: once; V gene: TRBV5-1; CDR3 length: 16; J gene: TRBJ2-1; CDR3 protein: CASSLGASVFGNEQFF; CDR3 DNA: TGCGCCAGCAGCCTGGGGGCTAGCGTATTCGGCAATGAGCAGTTCTTC
D gene: TRBD2; clone size: NA; V gene: TRBV11-2; CDR3 length: 12; J gene: TRBJ2-3; CDR3 protein: CASSLPAGSQYF; CDR3 DNA: TGTGCCAGCAGCTTACCAGCGGGGTCGCAGTATTTT
D gene: TRBD1; clone size: NA; V gene: TRBV5-1; CDR3 length: 15; J gene: TRBJ2-3; CDR3 protein: CASSPRQGDTDTQYF; CDR3 DNA: TGCGCCAGCAGCCCCCGACAGGGGGACACAGATACGCAGTATTTT
D gene: NA; clone size: NA; V gene: TRBV6-6; CDR3 length: 13; J gene: TRBJ1-1; CDR3 protein: CASTPDDSGEAFF; CDR3 DNA: TGTGCCAGCACCCCAGATGACTCCGGGGAAGCTTTCTTT
D gene: TRBD2; clone size: NA; V gene: TRBV14; CDR3 length: 17; J gene: TRBJ2-3; CDR3 protein: CASSQLLGAGAGDTQYF; CDR3 DNA: TGTGCCAGCAGCCAACTACTTGGAGCGGGAGCTGGAGATACGCAGTATTTT
D gene: NA; clone size: NA; V gene: TRBV12-5; CDR3 length: 16; J gene: TRBJ1-5; CDR3 protein: CASGLGFGVSNQPQHF; CDR3 DNA: TGTGCTAGTGGTTTGGGGTTCGGGGTTAGCAATCAGCCCCAGCATTTT
D gene: TRBD1; clone size: NA; V gene: TRBV2; CDR3 length: 17; J gene: TRBJ1-2; CDR3 protein: CASSELPTGQGAEGYTF; CDR3 DNA: TGTGCCAGCAGTGAGCTGCCCACGGGACAGGGGGCGGAGGGCTACACCTTC
D gene: NA; clone size: NA; V gene: TRBV5-6; CDR3 length: 14; J gene: TRBJ2-5; CDR3 protein: CASSLAAGQETQYF; CDR3 DNA: TGTGCCAGCAGCTTGGCGGCAGGGCAAGAGACCCAGTACTTC
D gene: NA; clone size: NA; V gene: TRBV5-1; CDR3 length: 13; J gene: TRBJ2-3; CDR3 protein: CASSRWGSDTQYF; CDR3 DNA: TGCGCCAGCAGCCGGTGGGGCAGCGATACGCAGTATTTT
D gene: NA; clone size: NA; V gene: TRBV7-9; CDR3 length: 13; J gene: TRBJ2-5; CDR3 protein: CASSTTEEETQYF; CDR3 DNA: TGTGCCAGCAGCACGACAGAAGAAGAGACCCAGTACTTC
D gene: NA; clone size: NA; V gene: TRBV7-9; CDR3 length: 14; J gene: TRBJ1-4; CDR3 protein: CASNHRATNEKLFF; CDR3 DNA: TGTGCCAGCAACCACAGGGCAACTAATGAAAAACTGTTTTTT
D gene: NA; clone size: NA; V gene: TRBV18; CDR3 length: 13; J gene: TRBJ1-1; CDR3 protein: CASSRGRNTEAFF; CDR3 DNA: TGTGCCAGCTCACGCGGGAGGAACACTGAAGCTTTCTTT
D gene: NA; clone size: NA; V gene: TRBV9; CDR3 length: 13; J gene: TRBJ1-2; CDR3 protein: CASSITGTYGYTF; CDR3 DNA: TGTGCCAGCAGCATTACAGGGACCTATGGCTACACCTTC
D gene: TRBD1; clone size: NA; V gene: TRBV4-2; CDR3 length: 14; J gene: TRBJ1-2; CDR3 protein: CASSHPGQGNGYTF; CDR3 DNA: TGTGCCAGCAGCCACCCCGGACAGGGCAATGGCTACACCTTC
D gene: NA; clone size: NA; V gene: TRBV6-1; CDR3 length: 12; J gene: TRBJ2-7; CDR3 protein: CASRGQLYEQYF; CDR3 DNA: TGTGCCAGCAGAGGACAGCTCTACGAGCAGTACTTC
D gene: NA; clone size: once; V gene: TRBV18; CDR3 length: 14; J gene: TRBJ2-5; CDR3 protein: CASSPIAPLETQYF; CDR3 DNA: TGTGCCAGCTCACCAATTGCGCCTCTAGAGACCCAGTACTTC
D gene: NA; clone size: NA; V gene: TRBV9; CDR3 length: 13; J gene: TRBJ1-1; CDR3 protein: CASSRTVNTEAFF; CDR3 DNA: TGTGCCAGCAGTCGTACAGTAAACACTGAAGCTTTCTTT
D gene: TRBD1; clone size: NA; V gene: TRBV27; CDR3 length: 15; J gene: TRBJ1-4; CDR3 protein: CASSADRGPNEKLFF; CDR3 DNA: TGTGCCAGCAGTGCCGACAGGGGGCCTAATGAAAAACTGTTTTTT
D gene: NA; clone size: NA; V gene: TRBV18; CDR3 length: 11; J gene: TRBJ1-1; CDR3 protein: CASSNQTEAFF; CDR3 DNA: TGTGCCAGCTCAAATCAGACTGAAGCTTTCTTT
D gene: NA; clone size: NA; V gene: TRBV7-2; CDR3 length: 15; J gene: TRBJ2-7; CDR3 protein: CASSLRVAADYEQYF; CDR3 DNA: TGTGCCAGCAGCTTACGGGTAGCGGCCGACTACGAGCAGTACTTC
D gene: TRBD2; clone size: NA; V gene: TRBV11-3; CDR3 length: 16; J gene: TRBJ2-3; CDR3 protein: CASSLRTSGFTDTQYF; CDR3 DNA: TGTGCCAGCAGCTTAAGGACTAGCGGATTTACAGATACGCAGTATTTT
D gene: TRBD2; clone size: once; V gene: TRBV10-1; CDR3 length: 15; J gene: TRBJ2-2; CDR3 protein: CASSGTSENTGELFF; CDR3 DNA: TGCGCCAGCAGTGGGACTAGCGAGAACACCGGGGAGCTGTTTTTT
D gene: NA; clone size: few; V gene: TRBV2; CDR3 length: 15; J gene: TRBJ2-1; CDR3 protein: CASSDPGTPGNEQFF; CDR3 DNA: TGTGCCAGCAGTGACCCCGGGACACCAGGCAATGAGCAGTTCTTC
D gene: NA; clone size: NA; V gene: TRBV30; CDR3 length: 16; J gene: TRBJ1-2; CDR3 protein: CAWSVPRRASNYGYTF; CDR3 DNA: TGTGCCTGGAGTGTACCCCGAAGAGCTTCTAACTATGGCTACACCTTC
D gene: TRBD2; clone size: NA; V gene: TRBV5-5; CDR3 length: 14; J gene: TRBJ2-7; CDR3 protein: CASSFAGGPYEQYF; CDR3 DNA: TGTGCCAGCAGCTTCGCGGGGGGCCCATACGAGCAGTACTTC
D gene: NA; clone size: NA; V gene: TRBV5-6; CDR3 length: 16; J gene: TRBJ1-5; CDR3 protein: CASSFNSRQLNQPQHF; CDR3 DNA: TGTGCCAGCAGCTTCAATTCTCGACAGTTAAATCAGCCCCAGCATTTT
D gene: NA; clone size: NA; V gene: TRBV5-6; CDR3 length: 12; J gene: TRBJ1-1; CDR3 protein: CASSLVQTEAFF; CDR3 DNA: TGTGCCAGCAGCTTGGTTCAGACTGAAGCTTTCTTT
D gene: NA; clone size: medium-sized; V gene: TRBV5-1; CDR3 length: 16; J gene: TRBJ2-3; CDR3 protein: CASSLAVETGADTQYF; CDR3 DNA: TGCGCCAGCAGCTTGGCCGTGGAGACCGGAGCAGATACGCAGTATTTT